This passage covers 20 T cell receptor beta chains from one sample sequenced in a study of T cells after yellow fever vaccination. TCRdb processed the 5' RACE reads anew with MiXCR; each CDR3 protein has one entry. Counted here are hundreds of thousands of distinct CDR3 sequences, less than 9.5% occurring once; the ten biggest clones make up about 3.5%. Sample: CD4+ T cells sorted from PBMCs, taken 5 days after the yellow fever booster vaccination. The receptors come from a man aged 18 to 29 who received the YFV17D yellow fever vaccine.

In its sample, this clonotype was seen a few times. The chain couples TRBV20-1 to TRBJ1-6, with a possible D match to TRBD1 (5 bases). CDR1 is DFQATT and CDR2 is SNEGSKA in the germline V gene (reference sequence). The V end lost 7 bases, the J end lost 7 bases, and 14 bases lay between the germline ends. CDR3 length: 13 amino acids. The CDR3 region is CSVPDSRNSPLHF. In DNA, the CDR3 is TGCAGTGTTCCCGACAGCAGGAATTCACCCCTCCACTTT.

The sample holds a few counts of this clonotype. The CDR3 DNA sequence: TGCAGCGTTGCCGATCTCTACGGGGTCGGAGGCTACACCTTC. Translated, it gives CSVADLYGVGGYTF. The chain couples TRBV29-1 to TRBJ1-2; D call uncertain. Looked up from germline, CDR1 is SQVTM and CDR2 is ANQGSEA. V shed 4 bases and J shed 8 bases, with 20 bases lying between them. This CDR3 is 14 amino acids long.

This clonotype has a handful of counts. The chain has TRBV7-2 and TRBJ2-2, with TRBD2 matching 7 bases. This CDR3 contains 15 residues. The J segment lost 9 bases and the V segment lost 5 bases, leaving 12 bases of the junction unmatched. Germline V gene data show CDR1 as SGHTA and CDR2 as FQGNSA. Written as DNA, the CDR3 is TGTGCCAGCAGCCCCCGGACTAGTGGGTTCCGGGAGCTGTTTTTT. It yields the protein CASSPRTSGFRELFF.

This clonotype was counted at least ten times. The chain combines TRBV5-4 with TRBJ2-3, with a tentative D call TRBD1 (5 bases). The length of the CDR3 is 15 residues. Germline CDR1 is SGHNT and CDR2 is YYREEE (reference sequence). V gave up 4 bases and J gave up 4 bases, with 16 bases separating them. The CDR3: CASSTPGWRSDTQYF. DNA of the CDR3: TGTGCCAGCAGCACCCCAGGGTGGCGGTCAGATACGCAGTATTTT.

In its sample, this clonotype was seen many times. V and J are TRBV7-2 and TRBJ1-3; D gene uncertain. Germline V lookup: CDR1 SGHTA, CDR2 FQGNSA. Trimming took 1 base from V and 0 from J, leaving 13 bases between them. The CDR3 loop spans 17 amino acids. DNA for the CDR3: TGTGCCAGCAGCTTAGAATACGGCTCTATCTCTGGAAACACCATATATTTT. Translating gives CASSLEYGSISGNTIYF.

This clonotype was detected only a few times. This rearrangement joins TRBV7-3 to TRBJ2-6, with no clear D. Germline loops: CDR1 SGHTA, CDR2 FQGTGA. The length of the CDR3 is 15 residues. V was clipped by 3 bases and J by 1 base, with 7 bases between them. The CDR3 here is CASSFGLSGANVLTF. The CDR3 DNA sequence: TGTGCCAGCAGCTTTGGGTTATCTGGGGCCAACGTCCTGACTTTC.

V gene TRBV10-3 combines with J gene TRBJ1-1; D call uncertain. The CDR3 is made up of 15 amino acids. V was pared by 4 bases and J by 1 base, with 13 bases between. CDR1 and CDR2 from the germline V gene are ENHRY and SYGVKD. The CDR3 sequence: CAISVSSRGNTEAFF. As DNA, the CDR3 is TGTGCCATCAGTGTGTCAAGTCGTGGGAACACTGAAGCTTTCTTT.

This clonotype was detected only a few times. The rearrangement joins TRBV5-1 to TRBJ1-5; D is uncertain. Between the trimmed V and J ends, which lost 1 base and 3 bases, there was a span of 11 bases. The CDR3 length is 15 residues. Looked up from germline, CDR1 is SGHRS and CDR2 is YFSETQ. Written as DNA, the CDR3 is TGCGCCAGCAGCTTGTACGGTCAACCCAATCAGCCCCAGCATTTT. Residues: CASSLYGQPNQPQHF.

This clonotype was counted between two and nine times. The J gene is TRBJ2-3, the V gene TRBV7-2; D is ambiguous. This CDR3 contains 17 residues. V was clipped by 4 bases and J by 4 bases, with 21 bases between them. The germline CDR1 and CDR2 sequences are SGHTA and FQGNSA. The CDR3 reads CASSSVAWAAAADTQYF. The CDR3 DNA reads TGTGCCAGCAGCTCAGTCGCTTGGGCGGCGGCAGCAGATACGCAGTATTTT. Drawing the rest from reference TRBV7-2 and TRBJ2-3, the complete variable domain is GAGVSQSPSNKVTEKGKDVELRCDPISGHTALYWYRQSLGQGLEFLIYFQGNSAPDKSGLPSDRFSAERTGGSVSTLTIQRTQQEDSAVYLCASSSVAWAAAADTQYFGPGTRLTVL.

This clonotype appeared a few times. The V call is TRBV18, the J call TRBJ2-1, with TRBD1 as a possible D gene (6 bases). V lost 6 bases to trimming and J lost 3 bases, with 15 bases between them. Germline V gives CDR1 KGHSH, CDR2 LQKENI. The CDR3 runs to 15 residues. CDR3 protein: CASSRQDPFYNEQFF. The CDR3 DNA is TGTGCCAGCTCCCGACAGGACCCCTTCTACAATGAGCAGTTCTTC.

This clonotype has just a few counts. The chain couples TRBV7-2 to TRBJ2-5; perhaps D is TRBD1 or TRBD2 (6 bases each). This CDR3 is built from 13 residues. The germline V gene encodes CDR1 SGHTA and CDR2 FQGNSA. Trimming cost V 5 bases and J 5 bases, with 12 bases left between them. CDR3 amino acids: CASSRKGGETQYF. CDR3 in DNA: TGTGCCAGCAGCCGAAAAGGGGGGGAGACCCAGTACTTC.

This clonotype came up many times. The gene calls are TRBV12-3 or TRBV12-4 and TRBJ1-2, with 10 nucleotides matching TRBD1. Trimming cost V 2 bases and J 7 bases; bases outside gene matches: 10. The CDR3 spans 16 residues. The CDR3: CASSLSVVGQGFGYTF. The DNA of the CDR3 is TGTGCCAGCAGTTTATCTGTCGTGGGACAGGGGTTTGGCTACACCTTC.

The chain is built from TRBV20-1 and TRBJ2-2, with TRBD2 as a possible D gene (5 bases). Trimming removed 6 bases from V and 7 bases from J, with 15 bases in between. The length of the CDR3 is 13 residues. The germline V gene encodes CDR1 DFQATT and CDR2 SNEGSKA (reference sequence). The CDR3 is CSATLELGGELFF. The CDR3 coding sequence is TGCAGTGCAACGTTAGAACTAGGCGGGGAGCTGTTTTTT.

There are a few counts of this clonotype. CDR3 sequence: CASTAGGRETQYF. The CDR3 nucleotides read TGTGCCAGCACGGCAGGGGGCCGAGAGACCCAGTACTTC. The gene calls are TRBV28 and TRBJ2-5; 8 positions agree with TRBD1. This CDR3 spans 13 amino acids. J was trimmed by 4 bases and V by 7 bases; bases with no gene match: 5. CDR1 MDHEN and CDR2 SYDVKM come from the germline V gene.

The chain couples TRBV5-1 to TRBJ2-1; D not certain. There are 14 residues in the CDR3. Trimming shortened V by 6 bases and J by 0 bases, and 10 bases separated the two germline ends. CDR1 is SGHRS and CDR2 is YFSETQ in the germline V gene. CDR3 sequence (DNA): TGCGCCAGCACCGCGCAGAGCTCCTACAATGAGCAGTTCTTC. Its translation is CASTAQSSYNEQFF.

This rearrangement joins TRBV5-1 to TRBJ2-3; D may correspond to TRBD1 or TRBD2 (6 bases each). This CDR3 is built from 15 residues. V was trimmed by 4 bases and J by 2 bases, leaving 14 bases between them. Germline lookup yields CDR1 SGHRS and CDR2 YFSETQ. Here the CDR3 reads CASSPGAGSTDTQYF. The CDR3 DNA reads as TGCGCCAGCAGCCCGGGGGCAGGGTCCACAGATACGCAGTATTTT.

This clonotype was picked up a small number of times. The chain combines TRBV7-2 with TRBJ2-3; 8 bases agree with TRBD2. Trimming removed 6 bases from V and 6 bases from J; junction bases left unmatched: 8. The germline CDR1 and CDR2 sequences are SGHTA and FQGNSA. The CDR3 runs to 14 residues. CDR3 loop: CASRNGLASDTQYF. The DNA for the CDR3 is TGTGCCAGCAGGAACGGACTAGCTAGTGATACGCAGTATTTT.

This clonotype was detected many times. This chain connects TRBV18 to TRBJ2-1; D might be TRBD2 (5 bases). V was shortened by 3 bases and J by 7 bases, with 13 bases between the two germline ends. The CDR3 length is 14 residues. Germline CDR1 KGHSH, CDR2 LQKENI. CDR3 amino acids: CASSPNQRSNEQFF. The CDR3 DNA sequence: TGTGCCAGCTCACCTAACCAGCGGAGTAATGAGCAGTTCTTC.

This clonotype was counted only a few times. This chain uses TRBV7-2 with TRBJ2-3; D is possibly TRBD1 (6 bases). This CDR3 is built from 11 residues. In germline, CDR1 is SGHTA, CDR2 FQGNSA. V lost 5 bases to trimming and J lost 15 bases, with 15 bases between them. The CDR3 nucleotides read TGTGCCAGCAGCCAACGACAGGCGCCTTATTTT. Translating it yields CASSQRQAPYF.

This chain uses TRBV5-4 with TRBJ1-1; TRBD1 is a possible D gene (5 bases). Germline V lookup: CDR1 SGHNT, CDR2 YYREEE (reference sequence). V was pared by 4 bases and J by 7 bases, with 20 bases between. The CDR3 contains 15 residues. This chain's CDR3 is CASSRPGPDSDEAFF. The CDR3, as DNA: TGTGCCAGCAGCCGCCCGGGTCCTGACAGCGATGAAGCTTTCTTT.